This TCR beta chain comes out of a study of T cell responses to AZD1222 COVID-19 vaccine. Overall study findings and caveats: Unmutated variant regions reportedly attract nearly half of all spike-specific TCRs. Vaccine-associated CD4 TCRs spanned spike, dominant at 160-218 and 743-854. Only a handful of individuals given AZD1222 were seropositive at baseline.

CDR1 and CDR2 (germline): SGHDN, FVKESK. The CDR3 totals 15 residues. V was pared by 0 bases and J by 5 bases, with 7 bases of the junction left unmatched. Details on this clone: What it recognizes is unknown.

Clones were sequenced by immunoSEQ multiplex PCR, and TCRdb holds only the in-frame ones, with some missing. This repertoire shows about 200,000 clones, approximately 91% found once; its top ten account for about 3.5%. The receptor's source is an adult who received the AZD1222 COVID-19 vaccine. Sequenced here: peripheral blood, sampled 28 days after the second AZD1222 dose. The rearrangement joins TRBV14 to TRBJ2-7, with TRBD2 matching over 7 bases. CDR3 protein: CASSQDSGLPNEQYF. CDR3 sequence (DNA): TGTGCCAGCAGCCAAGATAGCGGGCTACCCAACGAGCAGTACTTC.